These T cell receptor beta chains were read from a single sample in a study of blood T cell repertoires in COVID-19. TCRdb keeps only in-frame clones here, not all; method: immunoSEQ multiplex PCR. Of around 80,000 clones in the sample, 75% to 85% were seen once. The sequencing input was peripheral blood. These receptors were obtained from a human donor in a cohort sampled during active COVID-19. Each CDR3 is given with its conserved first and last residue. D genes are given only for firm matches. Where a row states a size, it is once, few, many or the class of an expanded clone; other rows omit it.

V	J	size	D	CDR3	DNA
TRBV25-1	TRBJ1-1	-	-	CASSADLYQEDTEAFF	TGTGCCAGCAGTGCAGACTTATATCAGGAGGACACTGAAGCTTTCTTT
TRBV7-3	TRBJ2-1	-	-	CASSLEGDYNEQFF	TGTGCCAGCAGCTTAGAAGGGGACTACAATGAGCAGTTCTTC
TRBV2	TRBJ2-7	-	-	CASSEIRSTREQYF	TGTGCCAGCAGTGAAATCAGGTCCACTCGAGAGCAGTACTTC
TRBV7-2	TRBJ1-2	few	TRBD1	CASSPGTGDYGYTF	TGTGCCAGCAGCCCCGGGACAGGGGACTATGGCTACACCTTC
TRBV11-2	TRBJ1-1	-	TRBD1	CASSLAEGAWTEAFF	TGTGCCAGCAGCTTAGCGGAGGGGGCTTGGACTGAAGCTTTCTTT
TRBV2	TRBJ1-3	few	TRBD1	CASSETGGSGNTIYF	TGTGCCAGCAGTGAGACAGGGGGATCTGGAAACACCATATATTTT
TRBV23-1	TRBJ2-5	-	-	CASSHPTRGQETQYF	TGCGCCAGCAGTCACCCTACCAGAGGCCAAGAGACCCAGTACTTC
TRBV5-5	TRBJ2-5	-	-	CASSLEGRVGETQYF	TGTGCCAGCAGCTTGGAGGGCAGGGTAGGCGAGACCCAGTACTTC
TRBV9	TRBJ2-2	few	TRBD2	CASSTRSSGVTGELFF	TGTGCCAGCAGCACCCGTAGTAGCGGGGTCACCGGGGAGCTGTTTTTT
TRBV24-1	TRBJ2-3	-	-	CATSGTEGGTDTQYF	TGTGCCACCAGTGGGACAGAGGGTGGGACAGATACGCAGTATTTT
TRBV30	TRBJ2-5	-	TRBD2	CALSAGGVETQYF	TGTGCCCTGTCCGCGGGGGGCGTGGAGACCCAGTACTTC
TRBV5-6	TRBJ2-7	-	TRBD1	CASSSGTGYEQYF	TGTGCCAGCAGCTCCGGGACAGGGTACGAGCAGTACTTC
TRBV19	TRBJ1-2	-	-	CASSTLGRGDYGYTF	TGTGCCAGTAGTACCCTGGGGAGGGGAGACTATGGCTACACCTTC
TRBV5-5	TRBJ1-4	-	-	CASSLEPSGNNEKLFF	TGTGCCAGCAGCTTGGAGCCTTCAGGGAATAATGAAAAACTGTTTTTT
TRBV19	TRBJ2-4	-	-	CASSISWRAGALLAKNIQYF	TGTGCCAGTAGTATATCATGGCGCGCAGGGGCCCTTTTAGCCAAAAACATTCAGTACTTC
TRBV13	TRBJ2-3	-	TRBD1	CASSSRQGGTDTQYF	TGTGCCAGCAGCTCTCGACAGGGTGGGACAGATACGCAGTATTTT
TRBV5-1	TRBJ1-2	-	-	CASSLVQGGYGYTF	TGCGCCAGCAGCTTGGTTCAGGGAGGCTATGGCTACACCTTC
TRBV5-1	TRBJ2-4	-	TRBD1	CASSLDRANIQYF	TGCGCCAGCAGCCTTGACAGGGCGAACATTCAGTACTTC
TRBV7-2	TRBJ2-1	-	-	CASSSQGHNEQFF	TGTGCCAGCAGCTCACAGGGACACAATGAGCAGTTCTTC
TRBV6-5	TRBJ2-2	-	TRBD1	CASRNPGQVTGELFF	TGTGCCAGCAGAAATCCGGGACAGGTCACCGGGGAGCTGTTTTTT
TRBV6-6	TRBJ1-5	-	TRBD1	CASSSQGARQPQHF	TGTGCCAGCAGTTCTCAGGGGGCACGGCAGCCCCAGCATTTT
TRBV4-1	TRBJ2-5	-	-	CASSPGQWTGTQYF	TGCGCCAGCAGCCCCGGACAGTGGACTGGGACCCAGTACTTC
TRBV19	TRBJ2-2	-	TRBD1	CASSIGTANTGELFF	TGTGCCAGTAGTATTGGGACAGCGAACACCGGGGAGCTGTTTTTT
TRBV6-5	TRBJ1-1	-	-	CASSYRGGGYTEAFF	TGTGCCAGCAGTTATCGAGGTGGTGGATACACTGAAGCTTTCTTT
TRBV7-2	TRBJ2-3	-	-	CASSSPLASTDTQYF	TGTGCCAGCAGCTCTCCCCTGGCTAGCACAGATACGCAGTATTTT
TRBV7-9	TRBJ2-7	-	-	CASSSSGYEQYF	TGTGCCAGCAGCTCCTCGGGCTACGAGCAGTACTTC
TRBV5-1	TRBJ2-5	-	TRBD1	CASGTGTLQETQYF	TGCGCATCCGGGACAGGGACCCTCCAAGAGACCCAGTACTTC
TRBV5-5	TRBJ1-1	-	-	CASSLGQEYTEAFF	TGTGCCAGCAGCTTGGGACAGGAGTATACTGAAGCTTTCTTT
TRBV10-3	TRBJ1-2	-	TRBD1	CAISEYPGQGASDYGYTF	TGTGCCATCAGTGAGTACCCGGGACAGGGGGCGTCGGACTATGGCTACACCTTC
TRBV7-8	TRBJ2-3	-	TRBD1	CASSPLTGGAGDTQYF	TGTGCCAGCAGCCCCCTTACAGGGGGCGCGGGAGATACGCAGTATTTT
TRBV7-9	TRBJ1-1	-	TRBD1	CASSPQGGETEAFF	TGTGCCAGCAGCCCACAGGGGGGGGAAACTGAAGCTTTCTTT
TRBV2	TRBJ1-1	-	TRBD1	CASSPGQGYTEAFF	TGTGCCAGCAGCCCGGGACAGGGTTACACTGAAGCTTTCTTT
TRBV2	TRBJ1-1	-	TRBD1	CASSGLGGGQGTYTEAFF	TGTGCCAGCAGTGGCCTCGGGGGGGGACAGGGCACATACACTGAAGCTTTCTTT
TRBV5-3	TRBJ1-2	-	TRBD1	CARSLNRGLKGYTF	TGTGCCAGAAGCTTGAACAGGGGGCTTAAGGGCTACACCTTC
TRBV18	TRBJ2-1	-	-	CASSLRAGEQFF	TGTGCCAGCTCACTCAGGGCTGGTGAGCAGTTCTTC
TRBV19	TRBJ1-1	few	-	CASTTGQLNTEAFF	TGTGCCAGTACCACCGGACAGCTGAACACTGAAGCTTTCTTT
TRBV6-5	TRBJ1-5	-	TRBD1	CASTWDRGGNQPQHF	TGTGCCAGCACTTGGGACAGGGGAGGCAATCAGCCCCAGCATTTT
TRBV6-2/TRBV6-3	TRBJ1-1	many	TRBD1	CASSQGAEAFF	TGTGCCAGCAGTCAGGGGGCAGAAGCTTTCTTT
TRBV30	TRBJ2-6	once	-	CACGFGANVLTF	TGTGCGTGCGGCTTTGGGGCCAACGTCCTGACTTTC
TRBV28	TRBJ1-1	-	-	CASSFFRANTEAFF	TGTGCCAGCAGTTTTTTCAGGGCGAACACTGAAGCTTTCTTT
TRBV4-1	TRBJ1-1	once	-	CASSHPRENTEAFF	TGCGCCAGCAGCCATCCACGGGAGAACACTGAAGCTTTCTTT
TRBV28	TRBJ1-5	-	TRBD1	CASGTGSNQPQHF	TGTGCCAGTGGGACAGGCAGCAATCAGCCCCAGCATTTT
TRBV7-3	TRBJ2-3	-	TRBD2	CASSPVGGSLEDTQYF	TGTGCCAGCAGCCCCGTCGGGGGGAGTTTAGAAGATACGCAGTATTTT
TRBV4-1	TRBJ2-2	-	TRBD1	CASSQDRTGVISNTGELFF	TGCGCCAGCAGCCAAGATCGCACAGGGGTGATCTCGAACACCGGGGAGCTGTTTTTT
TRBV27	TRBJ2-2	-	-	CASSVPRGFNTGELFF	TGTGCCAGCAGTGTTCCAAGGGGGTTTAACACCGGGGAGCTGTTTTTT
TRBV6-1	TRBJ2-2	-	TRBD2	CASSVPQGTRGWNTGELFF	TGTGCCAGCAGTGTTCCGCAAGGGACTAGAGGGTGGAACACCGGGGAGCTGTTTTTT
TRBV7-3	TRBJ2-3	few	TRBD2	CASSRILAGAGTDTQYF	TGTGCCAGCAGCCGTATTCTAGCGGGGGCGGGTACAGATACGCAGTATTTT
TRBV18	TRBJ2-2	-	-	CASSPLPQGTNTGELFF	TGTGCCAGCTCACCCCTCCCCCAGGGAACGAACACCGGGGAGCTGTTTTTT
TRBV5-1	TRBJ2-1	-	TRBD2	CASSPGGYNEQFF	TGCGCCAGCAGCCCCGGGGGGTACAATGAGCAGTTCTTC
TRBV5-5	TRBJ1-5	-	-	CASSQGAVDWDQHF	TGTGCCAGCAGCCAAGGGGCCGTCGATTGGGACCAGCATTTT